The rows below give T cell receptor beta chains drawn from one sample of a study of T cell responses to AZD1222 COVID-19 vaccine. The protocol was immunoSEQ multiplex PCR, while the TCRdb copy is restricted to in-frame clones and leaves out a portion. The data contain 100,000 to 150,000 clones, about nine tenths of them singletons. The sample was peripheral blood, taken on day 0 of MenACWY control vaccination. The source is an adult in good health. Both conserved end residues are part of each CDR3. Fields, in order: D gene, clone size, V gene, J gene, CDR3 protein, CDR3 DNA. The D gene is left open where the match is weak. Only part of the rows carry a size: once, few, many, or a class if the clone is expanded.

D gene: TRBD2; clone size: NA; V gene: TRBV7-2; J gene: TRBJ2-1; CDR3 protein: CASSYLAGGPTEQFF; CDR3 DNA: TGTGCCAGCAGCTACCTAGCGGGGGGTCCTACTGAGCAGTTCTTC
D gene: NA; clone size: NA; V gene: TRBV5-8; J gene: TRBJ1-5; CDR3 protein: CASSPDPNQPQHF; CDR3 DNA: TGTGCCAGCAGCCCTGACCCTAATCAGCCCCAGCATTTT
D gene: NA; clone size: NA; V gene: TRBV2; J gene: TRBJ2-2; CDR3 protein: CASSVWGDFTGELFF; CDR3 DNA: TGTGCCAGCAGTGTATGGGGGGATTTCACCGGGGAGCTGTTTTTT
D gene: NA; clone size: NA; V gene: TRBV7-9; J gene: TRBJ2-3; CDR3 protein: CASSPHRTGTDTQYF; CDR3 DNA: TGTGCCAGCAGCCCCCACCGGACAGGCACAGATACGCAGTATTTT
D gene: NA; clone size: NA; V gene: TRBV27; J gene: TRBJ1-5; CDR3 protein: CASSLSMSHQPQHF; CDR3 DNA: TGTGCCAGCAGTTTATCGATGAGCCATCAGCCCCAGCATTTT
D gene: NA; clone size: NA; V gene: TRBV7-6; J gene: TRBJ2-7; CDR3 protein: CASSLGGGIRNEQYF; CDR3 DNA: TGTGCCAGCAGCCTGGGCGGCGGGATTAGGAACGAGCAGTACTTC
D gene: NA; clone size: NA; V gene: TRBV11-2; J gene: TRBJ2-4; CDR3 protein: CASSLFSGVLAKNIQYF; CDR3 DNA: TGTGCCAGCAGCTTATTCTCCGGGGTACTAGCCAAAAACATTCAGTACTTC
D gene: TRBD2; clone size: NA; V gene: TRBV24-1; J gene: TRBJ2-2; CDR3 protein: CATQEWREKGTGELFF; CDR3 DNA: TGTGCCACCCAGGAGTGGCGGGAGAAGGGCACCGGGGAGCTGTTTTTT
D gene: NA; clone size: NA; V gene: TRBV5-1; J gene: TRBJ2-7; CDR3 protein: CASSPDPSYEQYF; CDR3 DNA: TGCGCCAGCAGCCCGGACCCGTCGTACGAGCAGTACTTC
D gene: NA; clone size: NA; V gene: TRBV7-9; J gene: TRBJ2-1; CDR3 protein: CASSLSGEQFF; CDR3 DNA: TGTGCCAGCAGCTTAAGTGGGGAGCAGTTCTTC
D gene: NA; clone size: NA; V gene: TRBV20-1; J gene: TRBJ2-7; CDR3 protein: CSASQGYEQYF; CDR3 DNA: TGCAGTGCGAGCCAGGGGTACGAGCAGTACTTC
D gene: NA; clone size: NA; V gene: TRBV6-5; J gene: TRBJ1-2; CDR3 protein: CASGRGREYGYTF; CDR3 DNA: TGTGCCAGCGGGAGGGGGAGAGAGTATGGCTACACCTTC
D gene: TRBD1; clone size: NA; V gene: TRBV19; J gene: TRBJ1-3; CDR3 protein: CASSLRQGRKSGNTIYF; CDR3 DNA: TGTGCCAGTAGTCTCCGACAGGGAAGGAAATCTGGAAACACCATATATTTT
D gene: TRBD1; clone size: NA; V gene: TRBV7-9; J gene: TRBJ1-6; CDR3 protein: CASSLSAGTGIGSPLHF; CDR3 DNA: TGTGCCAGCAGCTTATCCGCCGGGACAGGGATCGGCTCACCCCTCCACTTT
D gene: TRBD2; clone size: NA; V gene: TRBV6-5; J gene: TRBJ2-3; CDR3 protein: CASSYSEAGGADTQYF; CDR3 DNA: TGTGCCAGCAGTTACTCGGAAGCGGGGGGAGCAGATACGCAGTATTTT
D gene: NA; clone size: NA; V gene: TRBV5-1; J gene: TRBJ2-2; CDR3 protein: CASSLASGLTGELFF; CDR3 DNA: TGCGCCAGCAGCTTGGCTTCAGGACTTACCGGGGAGCTGTTTTTT
D gene: NA; clone size: NA; V gene: TRBV7-9; J gene: TRBJ2-1; CDR3 protein: CASSSGLYNEQFF; CDR3 DNA: TGTGCCAGCAGCTCGGGACTCTACAATGAGCAGTTCTTC
D gene: TRBD1; clone size: NA; V gene: TRBV15; J gene: TRBJ2-1; CDR3 protein: CATSSRQGGLPYNEQFF; CDR3 DNA: TGTGCCACCAGCTCACGACAGGGCGGGTTGCCTTACAATGAGCAGTTCTTC
D gene: TRBD1; clone size: NA; V gene: TRBV2; J gene: TRBJ1-6; CDR3 protein: CASSAGDSNNSPLHF; CDR3 DNA: TGTGCCAGCAGTGCCGGGGACAGCAATAATTCACCCCTCCACTTT
D gene: TRBD1; clone size: NA; V gene: TRBV18; J gene: TRBJ2-5; CDR3 protein: CASSGRGRETQYF; CDR3 DNA: TGTGCCAGCTCGGGCAGGGGGCGCGAGACCCAGTACTTC
D gene: NA; clone size: NA; V gene: TRBV27; J gene: TRBJ2-3; CDR3 protein: CASSLSGVSTDTQYF; CDR3 DNA: TGTGCCAGCAGTTTATCTGGCGTTAGCACAGATACGCAGTATTTT
D gene: NA; clone size: NA; V gene: TRBV15; J gene: TRBJ1-2; CDR3 protein: CATNKNPGTNGYTF; CDR3 DNA: TGTGCCACCAACAAAAATCCCGGGACCAATGGCTACACCTTC
D gene: NA; clone size: NA; V gene: TRBV6-2/TRBV6-3; J gene: TRBJ1-5; CDR3 protein: CASSYPRGGGSNQPQHF; CDR3 DNA: TGTGCCAGCAGTTACCCGAGAGGAGGTGGAAGCAATCAGCCCCAGCATTTT
D gene: NA; clone size: once; V gene: TRBV19; J gene: TRBJ1-2; CDR3 protein: CASKEWRAANYGYTF; CDR3 DNA: TGTGCCAGTAAGGAGTGGAGGGCTGCTAACTATGGCTACACCTTC
D gene: NA; clone size: NA; V gene: TRBV9; J gene: TRBJ2-1; CDR3 protein: CASSVSAAVSYNEQFF; CDR3 DNA: TGTGCCAGCAGCGTAAGCGCAGCAGTCTCCTACAATGAGCAGTTCTTC
D gene: NA; clone size: NA; V gene: TRBV18; J gene: TRBJ1-5; CDR3 protein: CASSQGTLGNQPQHF; CDR3 DNA: TGTGCCAGCTCTCAAGGGACTCTAGGCAATCAGCCCCAGCATTTT
D gene: TRBD2; clone size: once; V gene: TRBV30; J gene: TRBJ2-2; CDR3 protein: CAWSFPGFSGSTGELFF; CDR3 DNA: TGTGCCTGGAGTTTCCCAGGATTTAGCGGGAGCACCGGGGAGCTGTTTTTT
D gene: TRBD1; clone size: NA; V gene: TRBV28; J gene: TRBJ2-2; CDR3 protein: CARHDRGNTGELFF; CDR3 DNA: TGTGCCCGCCACGACAGGGGGAACACCGGGGAGCTGTTTTTT
D gene: TRBD2; clone size: NA; V gene: TRBV5-6; J gene: TRBJ2-7; CDR3 protein: CASSPAAPGLSSYEQYF; CDR3 DNA: TGTGCCAGCAGCCCGGCCGCGCCGGGACTATCGAGCTACGAGCAGTACTTC
D gene: TRBD1; clone size: NA; V gene: TRBV13; J gene: TRBJ1-2; CDR3 protein: CASSTPRTGAGGYTF; CDR3 DNA: TGTGCCAGCAGCACCCCACGGACAGGGGCGGGCGGCTACACCTTC
D gene: NA; clone size: NA; V gene: TRBV6-2/TRBV6-3; J gene: TRBJ1-5; CDR3 protein: CASSTGQTNQPQHF; CDR3 DNA: TGTGCCAGCAGTACCGGACAGACCAATCAGCCCCAGCATTTT
D gene: NA; clone size: NA; V gene: TRBV27; J gene: TRBJ1-1; CDR3 protein: CASSPEDRPGVNTEAFF; CDR3 DNA: TGTGCCAGCAGTCCGGAGGACAGACCGGGAGTGAACACTGAAGCTTTCTTT
D gene: NA; clone size: NA; V gene: TRBV29-1; J gene: TRBJ1-2; CDR3 protein: CSVAVSYGYTF; CDR3 DNA: TGCAGCGTTGCGGTTTCCTATGGCTACACCTTC
D gene: NA; clone size: NA; V gene: TRBV13; J gene: TRBJ1-3; CDR3 protein: CASSFLRNTIYF; CDR3 DNA: TGTGCCAGCAGCTTTCTCAGAAACACCATATATTTT
D gene: NA; clone size: NA; V gene: TRBV5-1; J gene: TRBJ1-1; CDR3 protein: CASSLGGNTEAFF; CDR3 DNA: TGCGCCAGCAGCTTGGGAGGGAACACTGAAGCTTTCTTT
D gene: NA; clone size: NA; V gene: TRBV27; J gene: TRBJ2-2; CDR3 protein: CASSLSASLAGELFF; CDR3 DNA: TGTGCCAGCAGTTTATCGGCCAGCCTAGCCGGGGAGCTGTTTTTT
D gene: NA; clone size: few; V gene: TRBV18; J gene: TRBJ2-3; CDR3 protein: CASRDSTDTQYF; CDR3 DNA: TGTGCCAGCCGGGACAGCACAGATACGCAGTATTTT
D gene: NA; clone size: NA; V gene: TRBV5-1; J gene: TRBJ1-1; CDR3 protein: CASSLGVSLNTEAFF; CDR3 DNA: TGCGCCAGCAGCTTGGGCGTCAGCCTGAACACTGAAGCTTTCTTT
D gene: NA; clone size: NA; V gene: TRBV4-3; J gene: TRBJ1-4; CDR3 protein: CASSQELTGLNEKLFF; CDR3 DNA: TGCGCCAGCAGCCAAGAATTGACAGGCCTTAATGAAAAACTGTTTTTT
D gene: TRBD1; clone size: once; V gene: TRBV27; J gene: TRBJ2-7; CDR3 protein: CASSRDRRSSYEQYF; CDR3 DNA: TGTGCCAGCAGCCGGGACAGGAGAAGCTCCTACGAGCAGTACTTC
D gene: TRBD1; clone size: NA; V gene: TRBV4-2; J gene: TRBJ1-5; CDR3 protein: CASSQADRENQPQHF; CDR3 DNA: TGTGCCAGCAGCCAGGCTGACAGGGAAAATCAGCCCCAGCATTTT
D gene: TRBD1; clone size: few; V gene: TRBV18; J gene: TRBJ2-5; CDR3 protein: CASSRDSQETQYF; CDR3 DNA: TGTGCCAGCTCACGGGACAGCCAAGAGACCCAGTACTTC
D gene: TRBD2; clone size: NA; V gene: TRBV9; J gene: TRBJ2-2; CDR3 protein: CASSGTSGGTGELFF; CDR3 DNA: TGTGCCAGCAGCGGGACTAGCGGAGGCACCGGGGAGCTGTTTTTT
D gene: TRBD2; clone size: NA; V gene: TRBV6-2/TRBV6-3; J gene: TRBJ2-3; CDR3 protein: CASSYSSSGSLGHATDTQYF; CDR3 DNA: TGTGCCAGCAGTTACTCTTCTAGCGGGAGCTTAGGTCACGCCACAGATACGCAGTATTTT
D gene: NA; clone size: NA; V gene: TRBV7-9; J gene: TRBJ1-1; CDR3 protein: CASSPTRVDTEAFF; CDR3 DNA: TGTGCCAGCAGCCCGACAAGAGTGGACACTGAAGCTTTCTTT
D gene: TRBD2; clone size: NA; V gene: TRBV7-6; J gene: TRBJ2-7; CDR3 protein: CASSSSAGGPYEQYF; CDR3 DNA: TGTGCCAGCAGCTCTTCAGCGGGAGGTCCCTACGAGCAGTACTTC
D gene: NA; clone size: NA; V gene: TRBV4-1; J gene: TRBJ2-7; CDR3 protein: CASSQEYRGMTGEQYF; CDR3 DNA: TGCGCCAGCAGCCAAGAGTATAGGGGTATGACGGGCGAGCAGTACTTC
D gene: NA; clone size: NA; V gene: TRBV2; J gene: TRBJ1-1; CDR3 protein: CASSEGGNTEAFF; CDR3 DNA: TGTGCCAGCAGTGAAGGGGGGAACACTGAAGCTTTCTTT
D gene: TRBD1; clone size: NA; V gene: TRBV29-1; J gene: TRBJ1-1; CDR3 protein: CSVQKQGIGTEAFF; CDR3 DNA: TGCAGCGTTCAAAAACAGGGGATAGGCACTGAAGCTTTCTTT
D gene: NA; clone size: few; V gene: TRBV19; J gene: TRBJ1-1; CDR3 protein: CASSKIQGRNTEAFF; CDR3 DNA: TGTGCCAGTAGTAAAATACAGGGTCGAAACACTGAAGCTTTCTTT
D gene: TRBD2; clone size: NA; V gene: TRBV28; J gene: TRBJ2-3; CDR3 protein: CASSHLRTSGRATSTDTQYF; CDR3 DNA: TGTGCCAGCAGCCACTTAAGGACTAGCGGGAGGGCCACGAGCACAGATACGCAGTATTTT